The rows below give T cell receptor beta chains drawn from one sample of a study of cytomegalovirus exposure and HLA in healthy donors. Sequencing used immunoSEQ multiplex PCR; TCRdb keeps in-frame clones, though not all of them. Seen in this sample are over 110,000 clones; the ten most common clones hold around 0.96%. Input material: PBMCs. The receptors were sampled from a male donor in good health and CMV-seronegative. CDR3s include the opening cysteine and the closing phenylalanine or tryptophan. The D gene is left open where the match is weak.

j_call,v_call,d_call,cdr3_aa,cdr3_nt
TRBJ2-7,TRBV7-9,.,CASSLDVLASYEQYF,TGTGCCAGCAGCTTGGACGTACTAGCCTCCTACGAGCAGTACTTC
TRBJ2-3,TRBV7-9,TRBD1,CASSSPIPGTGFWADTQYF,TGTGCCAGCAGCTCCCCTATTCCCGGGACAGGGTTTTGGGCAGATACGCAGTATTTT
TRBJ2-3,TRBV9,.,CASNGAGGTDTQYF,TGTGCCAGCAATGGGGCAGGAGGCACAGATACGCAGTATTTT
TRBJ2-1,TRBV14,TRBD1,CASSPELDRGAYNEQFF,TGTGCCAGCAGCCCTGAGCTTGACAGGGGAGCCTACAATGAGCAGTTCTTC
TRBJ2-7,TRBV2,TRBD1,CASSGQGAYEQYF,TGTGCCAGCTCCGGACAGGGGGCCTACGAGCAGTACTTC
TRBJ1-6,TRBV12-5,.,CASGMDVRSPLHF,TGTGCTAGTGGTATGGATGTTCGTTCACCCCTCCACTTT
TRBJ2-1,TRBV27,.,CASSLSAGWVDEQFF,TGTGCCAGCAGTTTATCAGCGGGTTGGGTGGATGAGCAGTTCTTC
TRBJ2-7,TRBV19,.,CASSVKRPGEQYF,TGTGCCAGTAGTGTCAAACGACCGGGGGAGCAGTACTTC
TRBJ2-7,TRBV5-1,TRBD2,CASSGTGTSYEQYF,TGCGCCAGCAGCGGAACCGGGACTAGCTACGAGCAGTACTTC
TRBJ1-2,TRBV30,.,CAWRAREGGYTF,TGTGCCTGGAGGGCCCGGGAGGGCGGCTACACCTTC
TRBJ2-1,TRBV7-6,TRBD2,CASTPGTSGRFAEQFF,TGTGCCAGCACGCCCGGGACTAGCGGGAGGTTCGCTGAGCAGTTCTTC
TRBJ2-7,TRBV7-9,TRBD2,CASSLEVLAVYEQYF,TGTGCCAGCAGCTTAGAAGTGCTAGCGGTCTACGAGCAGTACTTC
TRBJ2-7,TRBV27,.,CASSDNNRDYEQYF,TGTGCCAGCAGTGATAACAACCGGGACTACGAGCAGTACTTC
TRBJ2-7,TRBV5-1,TRBD2,CASSHHRRRLAGTYEQYF,TGCGCCAGCAGCCACCACCGTCGGAGACTAGCGGGTACCTACGAGCAGTACTTC
TRBJ1-2,TRBV5-1,TRBD1,CASSPGGGYGYTF,TGCGCCAGCAGTCCAGGGGGCGGCTATGGCTACACCTTC
TRBJ2-3,TRBV25-1,.,CASSESGRDTQYF,TGTGCCAGCAGTGAATCCGGGAGAGATACGCAGTATTTT
TRBJ2-2,TRBV9,TRBD2,CASSTAGGPTGELFF,TGTGCCAGCAGCACCGCGGGAGGCCCTACCGGGGAGCTGTTTTTT
TRBJ2-2,TRBV5-1,.,CASSLEGGATGELFF,TGCGCCAGCAGCTTGGAAGGAGGGGCCACCGGGGAGCTGTTTTTT
TRBJ2-7,TRBV21-1,.,CASTPLTGYWYEQYF,TGTGCCAGCACCCCTCTGACAGGGTATTGGTACGAGCAGTACTTC
TRBJ1-5,TRBV29-1,TRBD1,CSVGQGVSQPQHF,TGCAGCGTTGGACAGGGGGTTTCTCAGCCCCAGCATTTT
TRBJ2-1,TRBV13,.,CASSLGKTAYNEQFF,TGTGCCAGCAGCTTAGGCAAGACAGCTTACAATGAGCAGTTCTTC
TRBJ2-1,TRBV29-1,.,CSVAGYEQFF,TGCAGCGTTGCGGGGTATGAGCAGTTCTTC
TRBJ2-4,TRBV4-3,TRBD1,CASSQTTGLGNIQYF,TGCGCCAGCAGCCAAACGACAGGGTTGGGAAACATTCAGTACTTC